Listed below are T cell receptor beta chains from one sample, sequenced in a study of T cell changes during pregnancy in multiple sclerosis. The data were produced by immunoSEQ multiplex PCR, yet TCRdb's version contains in-frame clones alone and is incomplete. The sample has nearly 50,000 clones, around 94% seen once. This sample comprised CD4+ T cells from peripheral blood mononuclear cells, obtained in the first trimester of pregnancy. Receptors originate from a female donor with multiple sclerosis, enrolled in a pregnancy study. Both conserved end residues are part of each CDR3. Each record gives: clone size, V gene, J gene, D gene, CDR3 DNA, CDR3 protein. A D gene is named only where the DNA matches it firmly. The size entry is marked missing in some rows and otherwise reads once, few, many or a size class.

clone size: .; V gene: TRBV6-5; J gene: TRBJ1-2; D gene: .; CDR3 DNA: TGTGCCAGCAGTTACCGAGGGATCGGTGGCTACACCTTC; CDR3 protein: CASSYRGIGGYTF
clone size: .; V gene: TRBV19; J gene: TRBJ1-2; D gene: TRBD1; CDR3 DNA: TGTGCCAGTAGTCGTGTTCTTTTCCAGGGGGTCACTAACTATGGCTACACCTTC; CDR3 protein: CASSRVLFQGVTNYGYTF
clone size: once; V gene: TRBV19; J gene: TRBJ2-2; D gene: .; CDR3 DNA: TGTGCCAGTCGACAGTCGAACACCGGGGAGCTGTTTTTT; CDR3 protein: CASRQSNTGELFF
clone size: .; V gene: TRBV7-2; J gene: TRBJ2-1; D gene: TRBD1; CDR3 DNA: TGTGCCAGCAGCTTAGCGGGGACAGGGGGCATCCATGAGCAGTTCTTC; CDR3 protein: CASSLAGTGGIHEQFF
clone size: .; V gene: TRBV9; J gene: TRBJ2-7; D gene: TRBD1; CDR3 DNA: TGTGCCAGCAGCGAAAGAGGGACAGGGTCCGGCGAGCAGTACTTC; CDR3 protein: CASSERGTGSGEQYF
clone size: .; V gene: TRBV6-1; J gene: TRBJ1-4; D gene: .; CDR3 DNA: TGTGCCAGCAGTGTGGGACAAGGAAATGAAAAACTGTTTTTT; CDR3 protein: CASSVGQGNEKLFF
clone size: .; V gene: TRBV18; J gene: TRBJ1-5; D gene: .; CDR3 DNA: TGTGCCAGCTCAGGTGGCGGCGAATATAGCAATCAGCCCCAGCATTTT; CDR3 protein: CASSGGGEYSNQPQHF
clone size: .; V gene: TRBV6-1; J gene: TRBJ1-6; D gene: .; CDR3 DNA: TGTGCCAGCAGTGAAGCCCCCGATCCCGGGATATCACCCCTCCACTTT; CDR3 protein: CASSEAPDPGISPLHF
clone size: .; V gene: TRBV6-6; J gene: TRBJ1-1; D gene: .; CDR3 DNA: TGTGCCAGCTCGTACAGGGATTCGGACACTGAAGCTTTCTTT; CDR3 protein: CASSYRDSDTEAFF
clone size: .; V gene: TRBV5-8; J gene: TRBJ2-5; D gene: TRBD1; CDR3 DNA: TGTGCCAGCAGCATAGGACAGGGGGGCGAGACCCAGTACTTC; CDR3 protein: CASSIGQGGETQYF
clone size: .; V gene: TRBV5-1; J gene: TRBJ2-1; D gene: .; CDR3 DNA: TGCGCCAGCAGCTTGGATCGGTTCTACAATGAGCAGTTCTTC; CDR3 protein: CASSLDRFYNEQFF
clone size: .; V gene: TRBV10-3; J gene: TRBJ1-2; D gene: TRBD1; CDR3 DNA: TGTGCCATCAGGGATGGCCAAACAGGGGAGTACGGCTACACCTTC; CDR3 protein: CAIRDGQTGEYGYTF
clone size: .; V gene: TRBV4-1; J gene: TRBJ2-1; D gene: .; CDR3 DNA: TGCGCCAGCAGTCACGGACAGACGAGCTCCTACAATGAGCAGTTCTTC; CDR3 protein: CASSHGQTSSYNEQFF
clone size: .; V gene: TRBV7-9; J gene: TRBJ1-4; D gene: TRBD1; CDR3 DNA: TGTGCCAGCAGCTTACTCGGAGGGGGCCGGGACGGCGAAAAACTGTTTTTT; CDR3 protein: CASSLLGGGRDGEKLFF
clone size: .; V gene: TRBV14; J gene: TRBJ1-6; D gene: TRBD1; CDR3 DNA: TGTGCCAGCAGCCAGGGACAGGAAGGAAATTCACCCCTCCACTTT; CDR3 protein: CASSQGQEGNSPLHF
clone size: .; V gene: TRBV21-1; J gene: TRBJ1-1; D gene: .; CDR3 DNA: TGTGCCAGCAGCAAAGAGGGGGCACCGGGACCTCCGCCTATGAACACTGAAGCTTTCTTT; CDR3 protein: CASSKEGAPGPPPMNTEAFF
clone size: once; V gene: TRBV7-2; J gene: TRBJ2-5; D gene: TRBD2; CDR3 DNA: TGTGCCAGCAGCCCATCCGTAGCGGGGGGGCAAGAGACCCAGTACTTC; CDR3 protein: CASSPSVAGGQETQYF
clone size: .; V gene: TRBV27; J gene: TRBJ2-2; D gene: TRBD2; CDR3 DNA: TGTGCCAGCAGTTTATTGGGGGGGTTACCGAACACCGGGGAGCTGTTTTTT; CDR3 protein: CASSLLGGLPNTGELFF
clone size: once; V gene: TRBV7-2; J gene: TRBJ1-1; D gene: .; CDR3 DNA: TGTGCCAGCAGCTTAGTAGGTCCCGGGGGGAACACTGAAGCTTTCTTT; CDR3 protein: CASSLVGPGGNTEAFF
clone size: .; V gene: TRBV5-1; J gene: TRBJ2-2; D gene: .; CDR3 DNA: TGCGCCAGCAGCTTAGGTATCAGGGGAAACACCGGGGAGCTGTTTTTT; CDR3 protein: CASSLGIRGNTGELFF
clone size: once; V gene: TRBV30; J gene: TRBJ1-6; D gene: TRBD1; CDR3 DNA: TGTGCCTGGAGTGTACAGGGGACCTATAATTCACCCCTCCACTTT; CDR3 protein: CAWSVQGTYNSPLHF
clone size: .; V gene: TRBV7-8; J gene: TRBJ2-7; D gene: TRBD1; CDR3 DNA: TGTGCCAGCAGCCAGGGGACAGGATCCTCCTACGAGCAGTACTTC; CDR3 protein: CASSQGTGSSYEQYF
clone size: once; V gene: TRBV19; J gene: TRBJ1-2; D gene: .; CDR3 DNA: TGTGCCAGTAGTATAGAGTCAGGGTATGGCTACACCTTC; CDR3 protein: CASSIESGYGYTF
clone size: .; V gene: TRBV30; J gene: TRBJ2-7; D gene: .; CDR3 DNA: TGTGCCTGGAGTCCAGTGGACAGCTACGAGCAGTACTTC; CDR3 protein: CAWSPVDSYEQYF
clone size: .; V gene: TRBV7-8; J gene: TRBJ1-3; D gene: .; CDR3 DNA: TGTGCCAGCAGCTTAGCCGCGGGCCCTCCCTCTGGAAACACCATATATTTT; CDR3 protein: CASSLAAGPPSGNTIYF
clone size: .; V gene: TRBV6-5; J gene: TRBJ1-1; D gene: TRBD1; CDR3 DNA: TGTGCCAGCAGCCCGACAGGGTTGAACACTGAAGCTTTCTTT; CDR3 protein: CASSPTGLNTEAFF
clone size: .; V gene: TRBV6-5; J gene: TRBJ1-2; D gene: .; CDR3 DNA: TGTGCCAGCCGCAGGGTGGACTATGGCTACACCTTC; CDR3 protein: CASRRVDYGYTF
clone size: .; V gene: TRBV5-1; J gene: TRBJ1-1; D gene: TRBD1; CDR3 DNA: TGCGCCAGCAGCTTCTTGGGACAGGGGGCCATGGGGGAAGCTTTCTTT; CDR3 protein: CASSFLGQGAMGEAFF
clone size: .; V gene: TRBV29-1; J gene: TRBJ1-4; D gene: .; CDR3 DNA: TGCAGCGTCCGAGGCAGGGATTATGAAAAACTGTTTTTT; CDR3 protein: CSVRGRDYEKLFF
clone size: .; V gene: TRBV9; J gene: TRBJ1-3; D gene: .; CDR3 DNA: TGTGCCAGCAAGGTCGGACCTGGCGGGGGCACCATATATTTT; CDR3 protein: CASKVGPGGGTIYF
clone size: .; V gene: TRBV11-2; J gene: TRBJ1-1; D gene: .; CDR3 DNA: TGTGCCAGCAGCCCTCGTATGAACTGGAACACTGAAGCTTTCTTT; CDR3 protein: CASSPRMNWNTEAFF
clone size: .; V gene: TRBV30; J gene: TRBJ1-5; D gene: .; CDR3 DNA: TGTGCCTGGAGTGAGTTAGCAGGGTGGGATCAGCCCCAGCATTTT; CDR3 protein: CAWSELAGWDQPQHF
clone size: .; V gene: TRBV19; J gene: TRBJ1-2; D gene: .; CDR3 DNA: TGTGCCAGTCACGAGGCTAACTATGGCTACACCTTC; CDR3 protein: CASHEANYGYTF
clone size: once; V gene: TRBV5-1; J gene: TRBJ2-3; D gene: .; CDR3 DNA: TGCGCCAGCAGCCTCCACCGGGGAACAACGTTGACAGATACGCAGTATTTT; CDR3 protein: CASSLHRGTTLTDTQYF
clone size: many; V gene: TRBV5-1; J gene: TRBJ1-2; D gene: TRBD1; CDR3 DNA: TGCGCCAGCAGCTTGGCGGGACAGCAGAACTATGGCTACACCTTC; CDR3 protein: CASSLAGQQNYGYTF
clone size: .; V gene: TRBV11-2; J gene: TRBJ1-3; D gene: TRBD1; CDR3 DNA: TGTGCCAGCAGCTTAGCCCCGAAGGGGGCAAGGGGAAACACCATATATTTT; CDR3 protein: CASSLAPKGARGNTIYF
clone size: .; V gene: TRBV7-3; J gene: TRBJ2-2; D gene: .; CDR3 DNA: TGTGCCAGCAGCTTAAGTAGAGACACCGGGGAGCTGTTTTTT; CDR3 protein: CASSLSRDTGELFF
clone size: .; V gene: TRBV9; J gene: TRBJ1-4; D gene: .; CDR3 DNA: TGTGCCAGCAGCGCAGCAGACCGGAGAAATGAAAAACTGTTTTTT; CDR3 protein: CASSAADRRNEKLFF
clone size: .; V gene: TRBV18; J gene: TRBJ1-2; D gene: TRBD1; CDR3 DNA: TGTGCCAGCTCACCACTTCCGGGACAGGGCTTAGTGGGCTACACCTTC; CDR3 protein: CASSPLPGQGLVGYTF
clone size: once; V gene: TRBV4-1; J gene: TRBJ1-1; D gene: .; CDR3 DNA: TGCGCCAGCAGACAATCGGGTAGTGGCACTGAAGCTTTCTTT; CDR3 protein: CASRQSGSGTEAFF
clone size: .; V gene: TRBV2; J gene: TRBJ2-7; D gene: .; CDR3 DNA: TGTGCCAGCAGTGAAATCCGGGGATGGTACGAGCAGTACTTC; CDR3 protein: CASSEIRGWYEQYF